This entry lists 24 T cell receptor beta chains sequenced from one sample in a study of cytomegalovirus exposure and HLA in healthy donors. The PCR made use of 60 Vbeta and 13 Jbeta primers. Method: immunoSEQ multiplex PCR; TCRdb's copy keeps in-frame clones and lacks some. The table has under 150,000 clones, 60% to 85% seen once. Sequencing input: PBMCs. These receptors all stem from a man aged 18 to 29 in good health and CMV-seronegative.

This clone was seen a few times. The chain has TRBV5-4 and TRBJ2-2; 10 nucleotides line up with TRBD2. The CDR3 has 15 residues. V dropped 3 bases and J dropped 3; count of bases not matched to a gene: 2. Germline loops: CDR1 SGHNT, CDR2 YYREEE (reference sequence). CDR3 amino acids: CASSWGTSDTGELFF. CDR3 nucleotide sequence: TGTGCCAGCAGCTGGGGGACTAGCGACACCGGGGAGCTGTTTTTT.

This clone was observed a handful of times. V is TRBV14 and J is TRBJ2-3; 13 bases agree with TRBD2. After removal of 0 bases from V and 9 bases from J, the junction contained 3 bases not matched to a gene. Germline CDR1 reads SGHDN; CDR2 reads FVKESK. The CDR3 consists of 15 residues. The chain's CDR3 is CASSQDRTSGRTQYF. In nucleotides, the CDR3 is TGTGCCAGCAGCCAAGATAGGACTAGCGGGAGAACGCAGTATTTT.

V and J are TRBV9 and TRBJ2-3, with 9 bases fitting TRBD2. CDR1 and CDR2 (germline): SGDLS, YYNGEE. J lost 0 bases, V lost 1 base, and 6 bases had no gene match. CDR3 length: 17 amino acids. In DNA, the CDR3 is TGTGCCAGCAGCGTACAAGCGGGGGGAACTAGCACAGATACGCAGTATTTT. Its translation: CASSVQAGGTSTDTQYF.

The chain combines TRBV6-6 with TRBJ2-1; 11 bases agree with TRBD2. The CDR3 is made up of 14 amino acids. The V and J ends lost 4 bases and 9 bases, in that order; junction bases with no gene match: 5. Looked up from germline, CDR1 is MNHNY and CDR2 is SVGAGI (reference sequence). The CDR3 DNA sequence: TGTGCCAGCAGTTTAGCGGGGGGGTCGAGTGAGCAGTTCTTC. Translation: CASSLAGGSSEQFF.

The chain uses TRBV15 and TRBJ2-1, with TRBD2 matching over 7 bases. CDR1 and CDR2 from the germline V gene are LNHNV and YYDKDF (reference sequence). The CDR3 runs 18 residues. The V gene end was trimmed by 3 bases and the J gene end by 5 bases; junction bases not matched to a gene: 16. CDR3 residues: CATSSQPKSGVGHNEQFF. CDR3 DNA: TGTGCCACCAGCAGCCAACCCAAAAGCGGGGTCGGCCACAATGAGCAGTTCTTC.

The V and J genes are TRBV27 and TRBJ2-5; no clear D. Judging by the DNA end, TRBJ2-7 fits better; the J call may be wrong. The CDR3 totals 13 residues. Per the germline V gene, CDR1 is MNHEY and CDR2 is SMNVEV (reference sequence). The CDR3 nucleotides read TGTGCCAGCAGTTCTGGCATAGCCTACGAGCAGTACTTC. It encodes CASSSGIAYEQYF.

This chain connects TRBV13 to TRBJ2-7; tentatively, D is TRBD1 (7 bases). Germline V gene sequence: CDR1 PRHDT, CDR2 FYEKMQ (reference sequence). V was cut by 5 bases and J by 2 bases, with 19 bases left in between. The length of the CDR3 is 16 residues. CDR3 in amino acids: CASSRRGTLATYEQYF. CDR3 nucleotide sequence: TGTGCCAGCAGCCGCAGGGGGACTCTGGCAACCTACGAGCAGTACTTC.

This clone is a singleton in its sample. This rearrangement joins TRBV7-9 to TRBJ1-5; D is uncertain. There are 13 residues in the CDR3. Germline values: CDR1 SEHNR, CDR2 FQNEAQ (reference sequence). With 1 base removed from V and 7 bases from J, the gap between germline ends came to 8 bases. The CDR3 coding sequence is TGTGCCAGCAGCTTAGGTGTCCTCCAGCCCCAGCATTTT. It translates to CASSLGVLQPQHF.

The rearrangement uses TRBV9 and TRBJ2-7, with 12 bases fitting TRBD2. Per germline, CDR1 SGDLS and CDR2 YYNGEE. With V trimmed by 0 bases and J by 1 base, 8 bases remained unmatched. The CDR3 consists of 18 residues. CDR3 sequence reads: CASSVGSPLAGGSYEQYF. The CDR3 region has the DNA TGTGCCAGCAGCGTAGGATCTCCTCTAGCGGGGGGGTCCTACGAGCAGTACTTC. Combining the CDR3 with reference TRBV9 and TRBJ2-7 gives the whole variable domain DSGVTQTPKHLITATGQRVTLRCSPRSGDLSVYWYQQSLDQGLQFLIQYYNGEERAKGNILERFSAQQFPDLHSELNLSSLELGDSALYFCASSVGSPLAGGSYEQYFGPGTRLTVT.

This clone was counted only a few times. The V and J genes are TRBV10-1 and TRBJ2-2; 9 bases fit TRBD2. The J segment lost 1 base and the V segment lost 5 bases, leaving 2 bases of the junction unmatched. Germline CDR1 reads WNHNN; CDR2 reads SYGVQD (reference sequence). The CDR3 runs 15 residues. This CDR3 is CASSSTSGNTGELFF. The CDR3 coding sequence is TGCGCCAGCAGTTCGACTAGCGGGAACACCGGGGAGCTGTTTTTT.

The genes are TRBV6-1 and TRBJ1-1; 7 nucleotides line up with TRBD1. Germline V lookup: CDR1 MNHNS, CDR2 SASEGT. V shed 8 bases and J 6 bases; nucleotides not matched to a gene: 3. This CDR3 region has 11 residues. The CDR3 DNA is TGTGCCAGCGACAGGGTCTCTGAAGCTTTCTTT. Translating it yields CASDRVSEAFF.

This chain links TRBV5-6 with TRBJ1-2; D remains unclear. V lost 2 bases to trimming and J lost 4 bases, with 12 bases between them. The CDR3 consists of 14 residues. The germline gives CDR1 SGHDT, CDR2 YYEEEE. The CDR3 spells CASSFQAPRYGYTF. The CDR3 DNA sequence: TGTGCCAGCAGCTTTCAAGCCCCACGCTATGGCTACACCTTC.

The chain couples TRBV6-5 to TRBJ2-2; no firm D call. The germline V gene encodes CDR1 MNHEY and CDR2 SVGAGI. This CDR3 contains 15 residues. Trimming pared 0 bases from V and 4 bases from J, leaving 9 bases between. The DNA of the CDR3 is TGTGCCAGCAGTTACTCGATGAAGCGCACCGGGGAGCTGTTTTTT. Translated, it gives CASSYSMKRTGELFF.

This clone was seen only once. The rearrangement joins TRBV5-1 to TRBJ2-7; 11 bases fit TRBD1. Germline V gives CDR1 SGHRS, CDR2 YFSETQ. There are 14 residues in the CDR3. J was trimmed by 5 bases and V by 3 bases; bases with no gene match: 4. DNA of the CDR3: TGCGCCAGCAGCTCAGGACAGGGGGCCAACGAGCAGTACTTC. Residues: CASSSGQGANEQYF.

This chain links TRBV11-2 with TRBJ2-1, with D perhaps matching TRBD1 (5 bases). The germline CDR1 and CDR2 sequences are SGHAT and FQNNGV. With 5 bases removed from V and 8 bases from J, the gap between germline ends came to 16 bases. This CDR3 has 14 residues. This CDR3 reads CASSARASRDEQFF. CDR3 DNA: TGTGCCAGCAGCGCTCGGGCCTCCAGGGATGAGCAGTTCTTC. The full variable domain, rest sourced from reference TRBV11-2 and TRBJ2-1, is EAGVAQSPRYKIIEKRQSVAFWCNPISGHATLYWYQQILGQGPKLLIQFQNNGVVDDSQLPKDRFSAERLKGVDSTLKIQPAKLEDSAVYLCASSARASRDEQFFGPGTRLTVL.

This rearrangement joins TRBV4-1 to TRBJ2-7; 15 positions agree with TRBD2. Losses at the gene ends were 1 base for V and 2 bases for J; bases not matched to a gene: 0. CDR1 and CDR2 from the germline V gene are MGHRA and YSYEKL. CDR3 length: 16 residues. The CDR3 DNA is TGCGCCAGCAGCCAAGGGACTAGCGGGAGGGCCTACGAGCAGTACTTC. Translated: CASSQGTSGRAYEQYF.

V is TRBV6-1 and J is TRBJ2-7, with 10 bases fitting TRBD2. Germline CDR1 reads MNHNS; CDR2 reads SASEGT. The CDR3 extends over 16 amino acids. V lost 3 bases, J lost 4 bases, and 9 bases stayed unmatched. CDR3 region: CASSDPGLAGDYEQYF. CDR3 coding DNA: TGTGCCAGCAGTGACCCCGGGCTAGCGGGGGATTACGAGCAGTACTTC.

The chain combines TRBV10-3 with TRBJ2-1; D might be TRBD1 (8 bases). The CDR3 spans 14 residues. V shed 6 bases and J shed 7 bases, with 16 bases lying between them. CDR1 is ENHRY, CDR2 SYGVKD, per germline. The DNA of the CDR3 is TGTGCCATCAGCGCGACAGGGGAGGGAAATGAGCAGTTCTTC. This translates into CAISATGEGNEQFF.

The chain couples TRBV27 to TRBJ1-1, with D possibly being TRBD1 (6 bases). This CDR3 has 14 amino acids. Germline CDR1 and CDR2: MNHEY and SMNVEV (reference sequence). Trimming took 2 bases from V and 0 from J, leaving 7 bases between them. This CDR3 reads CASSLDRLNTEAFF. The CDR3 DNA is TGTGCCAGCAGTTTAGACAGGCTGAACACTGAAGCTTTCTTT.

The rearrangement uses TRBV13 and TRBJ2-2; a weak D match, TRBD1 (5 bases). The tail of the sequence fits TRBJ1-3 better, so the J call may be wrong. This CDR3 comprises 17 residues. From germline, CDR1 is PRHDT and CDR2 FYEKMQ (reference sequence). CDR3 DNA sequence: TGTGCCAGCAGCTTAGGCCTTAGGGGTTCTATTGGAAACACCATATATTTT. Encoded protein: CASSLGLRGSIGNTIYF.

The table lists this clone with a count of one. The rearrangement links TRBV9 to TRBJ2-3; perhaps TRBD2 as D (5 bases). Germline values: CDR1 SGDLS, CDR2 YYNGEE. The ends were cut back, 3 bases at V and 1 base at J, with 12 bases in the middle. The CDR3 covers 15 residues. The CDR3 loop is CASSAQLVGTDTQYF. CDR3 DNA sequence: TGTGCCAGCAGCGCTCAACTAGTAGGCACAGATACGCAGTATTTT. The complete variable domain, with remaining parts taken from reference TRBV9 and TRBJ2-3, reads DSGVTQTPKHLITATGQRVTLRCSPRSGDLSVYWYQQSLDQGLQFLIQYYNGEERAKGNILERFSAQQFPDLHSELNLSSLELGDSALYFCASSAQLVGTDTQYFGPGTRLTVL.

The CDR3 reads CASSPHSLAGGSDEQYF. In nucleotides, the CDR3 is TGTGCCAGCAGTCCGCACTCACTAGCGGGAGGGTCGGACGAGCAGTACTTC. This chain joins TRBV27 and TRBJ2-7, with 13 bases lining up with TRBD2. Germline V gene sequence: CDR1 MNHEY, CDR2 SMNVEV (reference sequence). Germline trimming cut 5 bases from V and 5 bases from J; bases unmatched to any gene: 12. The length of the CDR3 is 17 residues.

The genes are TRBV30 and TRBJ1-1; the D is unclear. Trimming took off 3 bases at V and 7 bases at J, with 15 bases between the two ends. The CDR3 has 13 amino acids. CDR1 is GTSNPN and CDR2 is SVGIG in the germline V gene (reference sequence). In DNA form, the CDR3 reads TGTGCCTGGAGCCCCTCAGGAGGGAGTGAAGCTTTCTTT. This gives the protein CAWSPSGGSEAFF.

The CDR3 coding sequence is TGTGCCAGCAGTGAGCAGGCGGGAACTAATGAAAAACTGTTTTTT. Its protein is CASSEQAGTNEKLFF. The J gene is TRBJ1-4, the V gene TRBV6-1; no reliable D call. Germline V gene lookup returns CDR1 MNHNS and CDR2 SASEGT. The CDR3 sequence is 15 residues long. Trimming pared 3 bases from V and 1 base from J, leaving 9 bases between.